This T cell receptor beta chain was captured by sequencing in a study of CD8+ T cells in alopecia areata. Study-level information: It was approximately 7-11-week-old female C3H/HeJ mice that received skin from roughly 6-12-month-old C3H/HeJ graft donors with spontaneous alopecia.

Findings and limits, study-wide: Scalp specimens additionally yield sequences from normal skin's resident alphabeta T cells. Higher clonality and more expanded CD8+ clones appeared in lesional than normal scalp. Mice gave a clearer picture of TCR sharing than patients did, possibly for HLA-related reasons.

This clone was observed a few times. Its antigen is as yet unknown. Each gene name is a mouse one. Coverage ceases 4 residues before the CDR3 finishes, and the germline J gene fills in the end. Using CD4, CD8alpha, NKG2D, NKG2ACE and other markers, pooled cutaneous lymph node cells were sorted. As the sequencing template, cDNA was produced by extracting RNA and reverse transcribing it. Profiling relied on immunoSEQ multiplex PCR, and the TCRdb table lists in-frame clones only, not all of them. This repertoire holds approximately 300,000 clones, and none appear only once. V gave up 0 bases and J gave up 3 bases; unmatched junction bases: 4. The germline gives CDR1 FNHDT, CDR2 SITEND (reference sequence). This CDR3 is 16 amino acids long.

Input material: CD4+ T cells sorted from a lymph node. The origin of this receptor is a C3H/HeJ mouse with alopecia areata. For the strain, the MHC haplotype given is H2-k. The chain combines TRBV19 with TRBJ2-3; 10 nucleotides match TRBD2. The sequenced CDR3 bases are TGTGCCAGCAGTATAGCGCTGGGGGGGCGGGCAGAA. Translating it yields CASSIALGGRAE. The whole CDR3 protein is CASSIALGGRAETLYF.